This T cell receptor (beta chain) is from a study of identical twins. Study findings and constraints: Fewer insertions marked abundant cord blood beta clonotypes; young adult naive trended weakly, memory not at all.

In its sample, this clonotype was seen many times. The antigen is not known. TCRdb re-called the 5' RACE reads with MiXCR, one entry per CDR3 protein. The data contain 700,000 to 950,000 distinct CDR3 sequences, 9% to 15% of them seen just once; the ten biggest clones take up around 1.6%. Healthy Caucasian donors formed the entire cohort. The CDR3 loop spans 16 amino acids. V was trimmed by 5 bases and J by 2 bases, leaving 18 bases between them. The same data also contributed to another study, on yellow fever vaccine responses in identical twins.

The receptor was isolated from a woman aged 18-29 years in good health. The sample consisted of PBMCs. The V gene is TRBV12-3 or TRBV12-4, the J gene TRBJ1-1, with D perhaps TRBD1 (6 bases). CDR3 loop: CASSLPAGTINTEAFF. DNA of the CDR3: TGTGCCAGCAGTCTACCCGCCGGGACAATAAACACTGAAGCTTTCTTT.